The 13 T cell receptor beta chains presented below share a single source sample, sequenced in a study of T cell clones after liver transplantation. This table comes from immunoSEQ multiplex PCR, and its TCRdb copy is limited to in-frame clones, with some not included. The table has around 76,000 clones, 80% seen once; the top ten hold 0.79%. Sequencing used CD4+ T cells from blood, obtained 12 months after liver transplant. The receptor source for this set is a human patient who received a liver transplant. Some T cells may be graft donor cells.

The CDR3 sequence is CASSVGRTASGANVLTF. CDR3 DNA: TGTGCCAGCAGCGTAGGGAGGACAGCATCTGGGGCCAACGTCCTGACTTTC. The chain employs TRBV9 and TRBJ2-6, with D perhaps matching TRBD1 (6 bases). The CDR3 totals 17 residues. Trimming removed 0 bases at V and 1 base at J, with 11 bases between. The germline gives CDR1 SGDLS, CDR2 YYNGEE.

This chain joins TRBV5-4 and TRBJ1-1; TRBD1 is a possible D gene (5 bases). The CDR3 is made up of 14 amino acids. Germline V gene sequence: CDR1 SGHNT, CDR2 YYREEE (reference sequence). The V and J ends lost 2 bases and 5 bases respectively, with 13 bases between them. Here the CDR3 DNA reads TGTGCCAGCAGCTTTATGGTTTCAGGGACTGAAGCTTTCTTT. Its translation is CASSFMVSGTEAFF.

The chain employs TRBV4-3 and TRBJ2-1; D gene uncertain. The germline V gene encodes CDR1 LGHNA and CDR2 YSLEER. V was trimmed by 2 bases and J by 0 bases, leaving 11 bases between them. The CDR3 runs 16 residues. Here the CDR3 reads CASSQTTLSSYNEQFF. Written as DNA, the CDR3 is TGCGCCAGCAGCCAAACGACTCTCAGCTCCTACAATGAGCAGTTCTTC.

This clone was counted between two and nine times. The chain employs TRBV11-2 and TRBJ2-5, with a possible D match to TRBD2 (6 bases). V shed 5 bases and J shed 5 bases, with 18 bases lying between them. This CDR3 is 15 amino acids long. Looked up from germline, CDR1 is SGHAT and CDR2 is FQNNGV. The CDR3 region has the DNA TGTGCCAGCAGCCCTTTGCGGGGCGGGCGGGAGACCCAGTACTTC. Protein product: CASSPLRGGRETQYF.

The rearrangement links TRBV5-1 to TRBJ1-1; D remains unclear. The V gene's germline CDR1 is SGHRS and CDR2 YFSETQ. This CDR3 has 13 residues. V was pared by 3 bases and J by 4 bases, with 10 bases between. In nucleotides, the CDR3 is TGCGCCAGCAGCTCGGGCAGGATCACTGAAGCTTTCTTT. Translating gives CASSSGRITEAFF.

V and J are TRBV7-9 and TRBJ2-1, with D perhaps assigned TRBD1 or TRBD2 (5 bases each). V lost 5 bases and J lost 5, with 13 bases in between. The CDR3 loop spans 14 amino acids. Germline assignment: CDR1 SEHNR and CDR2 FQNEAQ (reference sequence). This CDR3 reads CASSLGASNNEQFF. In DNA form, the CDR3 reads TGTGCCAGCAGCCTAGGGGCTAGCAACAATGAGCAGTTCTTC. Together with reference TRBV7-9 and TRBJ2-1, the CDR3 gives the full variable domain: DTGVSQNPRHKITKRGQNVTFRCDPISEHNRLYWYRQTLGQGPEFLTYFQNEAQLEKSRLLSDRFSAERPKGSFSTLEIQRTEQGDSAMYLCASSLGASNNEQFFGPGTRLTVL.

The genes are TRBV5-1 and TRBJ1-5; a weak D match, TRBD1 (5 bases). Germline lookup yields CDR1 SGHRS and CDR2 YFSETQ. This CDR3 contains 14 residues. V shed 0 bases and J shed 4 bases, with 8 bases lying between them. DNA for the CDR3: TGCGCCAGCAGCTTGGGGACATTAAATCAGCCCCAGCATTTT. Its protein product is CASSLGTLNQPQHF.

The chain joins TRBV28 to TRBJ2-5, with D possibly being TRBD1 (6 bases). Germline V gives CDR1 MDHEN, CDR2 SYDVKM. CDR3 size: 15 residues. Trimming left V 4 bases short and J 3 bases short, with 15 bases between. For the CDR3, the DNA is TGTGCCAGCAGTTCCCTCCAACAGGGAAAAGAGACCCAGTACTTC. It translates to CASSSLQQGKETQYF.

The J gene is TRBJ1-4, the V gene TRBV27; D might be TRBD1 (5 bases). The CDR3 runs to 14 residues. Per germline, CDR1 MNHEY and CDR2 SMNVEV (reference sequence). The germline V and J ends were trimmed by 6 bases and 2 bases, with 10 bases remaining between them. The CDR3 region is CASRSRETNEKLFF. In DNA form, the CDR3 reads TGTGCCAGCAGGAGCAGGGAGACTAATGAAAAACTGTTTTTT.

This chain connects TRBV5-6 to TRBJ2-7; a possible D gene is TRBD2 (6 bases). V was shortened by 3 bases and J by 3 bases, with 13 bases between the two germline ends. Germline V gives CDR1 SGHDT, CDR2 YYEEEE. The CDR3 is 14 amino acids. The CDR3 loop reads CASSSYMGGYEQYF. The CDR3 DNA reads TGTGCCAGCAGCTCGTACATGGGGGGCTACGAGCAGTACTTC.

The V gene is TRBV19, the J gene TRBJ2-1, with D perhaps matching TRBD2 (6 bases). CDR3 length: 13 residues. Germline CDR1 LNHDA, CDR2 SQIVND (reference sequence). The V and J ends lost 9 bases and 3 bases respectively, with 12 bases between them. This chain's CDR3 is CASSGLRYNEQFF. Here the CDR3 DNA reads TGTGCCAGCTCGGGACTGCGCTACAATGAGCAGTTCTTC.

The gene calls are TRBV28 and TRBJ2-1; 9 nucleotides align to TRBD2. This CDR3 is 13 amino acids long. With 7 bases clipped from V and 7 bases from J, the junction kept 5 bases outside the gene matches. Germline V gene lookup returns CDR1 MDHEN and CDR2 SYDVKM. The CDR3: CASNSGSINEQFF. CDR3 DNA: TGTGCCAGCAATAGCGGGAGTATTAATGAGCAGTTCTTC.

The CDR3 DNA reads as TGTGCCAGCTCAATCATACAAACTAATGAAAAACTGTTTTTT. Its translation is CASSIIQTNEKLFF. V is TRBV18 and J is TRBJ1-4; D call uncertain. The CDR3 runs to 14 residues. V lost 5 bases and J 1 base, leaving 8 bases between the germline ends. Germline V lookup: CDR1 KGHSH, CDR2 LQKENI.